This entry features one T cell receptor beta chain sequence. Its antigen is not known. These data are taken from a study of cytomegalovirus exposure and HLA in healthy donors. Findings and limits, study-wide: Cytomegalovirus status was reportedly diagnosed by the classifier with high specificity and sensitivity.

Per germline, CDR1 SGHDN and CDR2 FVKESK. The CDR3 has 12 residues. V was shortened by 4 bases and J by 14 bases, with 17 bases between the two germline ends. This PCR relied on a set of 60 Vbeta primers and 13 Jbeta primers. The repertoire was sequenced with immunoSEQ multiplex PCR; TCRdb's copy has only in-frame clones and lacks some. The sample holds approximately 190,000 clones, over 80% seen once. This chain links TRBV14 with TRBJ1-2; D possibly corresponds to TRBD1 (6 bases). This receptor was taken from a man younger than 45 in good health and CMV-seronegative. Sequencing was carried out using PBMCs. CDR3 in DNA: TGTGCCAGCAGCCTCTGGACAGATACCGGGACCTTC. The encoded protein is CASSLWTDTGTF.